This T cell receptor beta chain was profiled in a study of cytomegalovirus exposure and HLA in healthy donors (dated by TCRdb to the late 2010s). Regarding the research as a whole: An earlier analysis of about 560 of the donors reported 276 Gb of sequence data and 117 million unique TCR beta sequences obtained from 150 million to 200 million T cells. Roughly 320 gigabases of sequencing data and roughly 80 million unique TCR sequences made up an early release that covered about 640 HLA-typed donors. Of the roughly 400 genotyped donors, around 81% fell in the genetic ancestry cluster associated with self-reported Caucasian donors. The study aimed to test whether cataloging public T cell receptors could reveal signatures of past pathogen exposure. The T cell repertoires of several hundred subjects were profiled by immunosequencing and related to cytomegalovirus serostatus. In addition to the first cohort of around 670 subjects, a separate validation cohort of 100 to 150 different subjects was used. To predict cytomegalovirus infection status, the study combined high-throughput TCR immunosequencing, statistical association of individual TCRs with disease status, and machine learning. A later analysis re-analyzed previously published TCR beta repertoires from roughly 690 donors and added high-resolution HLA genotyping to study TCR occurrence patterns. The later analysis used no new phenotypic data to find candidate immune exposures, relying instead on TCR beta sequences and their occurrence across donors. An earlier analysis of several hundred of the donors applied high-throughput TCR beta sequencing to assess whether each TCR beta V gene segment acted as functional or pseudogenic. Donor age, sex, ethnicity and CMV serostatus were compiled alongside the repertoire data. A later genetic analysis used genome-wide SNP genotypes for about 55% of the 666 donors, treating that subset as a discovery cohort. All discovery cohort repertoires had been generated using a single sequencing platform. Class I and class II HLA loci were covered by the typing at four-digit resolution. The number of donors typed differed by locus, with about 629-630 for A, B, C, DRB1 and DQB1, over 500 for DQA1, 600 to 610 for DPA1, and some 440 for DPB1. About five DR-DQ haplotypes were handled as single units for association and clustering because linkage in the cohort was strong. Among about 360 genotyped donors of the cohort, an average of roughly 240,000 unique TCR beta nucleotide sequences were sequenced per donor, about a sixth of them non-productive.

Libraries came from the immunoSEQ multiplex PCR assay. A mixture of 60 forward primers for TCR Vbeta segments and 13 reverse primers for TCR Jbeta segments was used in the multiplex PCR. A multiplex PCR assay on genomic DNA amplified the CDR3 region of rearranged TCR beta genes. On the Illumina HiSeq System, the amplified TCR beta libraries were sequenced as 87-base-pair reads. In the original analysis: A later analysis counted some 80 million unique TCR beta chains across the 650 to 800 repertoires, and around 9.9 million of these chains were shared by at least two donors. Raw reads were error-corrected and collapsed into unique sequences with a nearest-neighbor algorithm that merged closely related sequences to remove PCR and sequencing errors. Alignment of CDR3 sequences to IMGT reference sequences was used to assign V, D and J gene segments. Each retained sequence needed at least a six-nucleotide match to both a V gene segment and a J gene segment. Rearrangements were classified as productive when the CDR3 lacked stop codons and remained in frame with V and J, and all other rearrangements were classified as non-productive. Following IMGT convention, CDR3 was defined as the stretch from the second conserved V-encoded cysteine to the conserved J-encoded phenylalanine. The earlier analysis of 500 to 750 of the donors excluded any sequence lacking an unambiguous match to a single V gene segment. In an earlier analysis of about 590 of the donors, a V segment was called functional when productive rearrangements were above 56.7%, and segregating when the standard deviation between donors exceeded 5%. A statistical classification framework was built to diagnose cytomegalovirus status from the catalog of TCR beta chain sequences. A later analysis assigned V and J genes by comparing TCR nucleotide sequences with IMGT/GENE-DB human TR gene sequences. A later analysis assigned CDR3 sequences and most-parsimonious VDJ recombination scenarios with the TCRdist pipeline. In a later analysis, every TCR beta chain was defined by the combination of its CDR3 amino acid sequence and its V-gene family, and reads without a unique V-gene family were dropped. A later analysis removed 592 highly shared, low-generation-probability nucleotide sequences to deal with suspected cross-contamination and a sequencing artifact. In a later analysis, a clonal expansion index for each public chain was calculated from normalized within-repertoire ranks of inferred template counts. A later analysis computed generation probabilities with a VDJ recombination model fitted to out-of-frame rearrangements, and checked the results against IGoR. Hypergeometric tests were used in a later analysis to score TCR-TCR, TCR-HLA and TCR-CMV co-occurrence, with a repertoire-size bias correction applied to the TCR pairs. False discovery rates were estimated in a later analysis by permuting HLA or CMV assignments 20 times. In a later analysis, co-occurring TCRs were grouped using DBSCAN, with TCRdist sequence similarity added in when clustering inside HLA-allele-positive subsets. Repertoires with fewer than 30,000 or more than 120,000 public chains were left out of co-occurrence clustering, as were five repertoires with anomalous nucleotide sharing. Imported from immuneACCESS, the table was reduced by TCRdb to in-frame sequences with V and J called. These copies leave out some clones; in studies compared against another copy, an unresolved V gene accounts for under half, and the cause of the remainder is not known. The V and J calls and clone size are taken from that table; D and trimming were inferred from the DNA. The sample data list fewer than 150,000 clones, and about 70% of these were observed just once. About 3.8% of the sample is held by the ten biggest clonotypes.

Trimming takes 1 base off V and 5 bases off J; junction bases not matched to a gene: 3. The CDR3 goes from the cysteine to the phenylalanine over 15 residues. Only CDR3 DNA is held: 45 bases, read in frame from base 1. CDR1 and CDR2 were assigned from the germline V gene as SGHTA and FQGNSA. For this clone: Its antigen is currently not known. The sample holds no much larger clone one base away, and base qualities are not on file.

The cohort consisted of 600 or so healthy bone marrow donors. Cohort members were all nominally healthy when sampled, although unrecorded immune exposures were likely present. The donor tested CMV seronegative and was one of the 352 seronegative cohort members. A peripheral blood sample was collected from each donor, and TCR beta sequencing was performed on peripheral blood mononuclear cells. The Qiagen DNeasy Blood Extraction Kit was used to extract genomic DNA from the blood cell samples. What the work shows at the level of the full study, not this receptor alone: A later genetic analysis associated a missense DCLRE1C variant with V-gene and J-gene trimming of TCR beta chains, and an independent cohort replicated the association. Across donors, most TCR sequences were observed very rarely, whereas some public TCRs were present in many individuals. Compared with equally common non-associated chains, HLA-associated TCR beta chains in a later analysis were more clonally expanded and had lower generation probabilities. A further reported finding was that TCR beta sequences accurately predicted the HLA-A and HLA-B alleles for most subjects in the first cohort. Three of the identified cytomegalovirus-associated TCR beta chains were confirmed in vitro to be specific for cytomegalovirus antigens. The presence/absence analyses assumed that sequencing depth was roughly uniform across donors, and that assumption may not be true. The earlier analysis of 587 of the donors excluded some 15 rarely observed V segments, including chromosome 9 orphons, because counts were too low. The study gave a list of around 170 TCR beta chains associated with cytomegalovirus. Because HLA typing was missing for some donors at each locus, association tests included only the typed subset. Only TCR beta chains were sequenced in this cohort, and the absence of alpha or paired-chain data limited detectable features. Because the 87-base-pair reads could not distinguish some IMGT-functional V segments, including TRBV6-2 and TRBV6-3, those segments were excluded. For the cohort, immune exposure information was limited to CMV serostatus. According to the authors, the approach could potentially be generalized to other disease states and immunological phenotypes. According to a later genetic analysis, donors in an Asian-associated ancestry cluster had fewer N-insertions in productive TCRs than the roughly 700-donor mean. A cluster of highly shared sequence variants was judged likely to be a technical artifact of the sequencing pipeline. A later analysis associated about 17,000 TCR beta sequences with specific HLA alleles at a false discovery rate of 0.05. Linkage disequilibrium might explain the correlated functional status among segregating V segments, but an unknown experimental factor could not be ruled out. Cytomegalovirus status was reported to be diagnosed by the classifier with high specificity and sensitivity in both the original and validation cohorts. According to a later analysis, most CMV-associated TCR beta chains appeared to be HLA-restricted, and the HLA associations seemed to be driven largely by CMV exposure. Assigning TCR associations to individual alleles was difficult when HLA alleles, especially DR and DQ, strongly co-occurred. According to a later analysis, parvovirus B19, influenza, CMV and Epstein-Barr virus appeared linked to several top co-occurrence clusters. In an earlier analysis of 500 to 650 of the donors, most TCR beta V segments appeared in productive rearrangements about 87% or about 30% of the time, broadly matching IMGT annotations. In a later analysis, the rate of TCR association differed among HLA loci, with DRB1 alleles having the most associated TCRs and HLA-C alleles having the fewest.

The receptor chain draws on TRBV7-2 and TRBJ2-1; 9 central nucleotides agree with TRBD2. The sequence was obtained from a man younger than 30 in good health and CMV-seronegative. Sequences were obtained from PBMCs. The CDR3 region: CASSLVSGSHNEQFF. The DNA sequence is as follows: TGTGCCAGCAGCTTAGTTAGCGGGAGCCACAATGAGCAGTTCTTC.